This T cell receptor (beta chain) was sequenced during a study of CD4 T cells in relation to SARS-CoV-2 and coronaviruses. About the study: PBMCs were cultured with antigen for roughly 10 days before TCR beta sequencing.

Findings of the study overall: Around two thirds of donors had memory CD4+ clonotypes crossrecognizing SARS-CoV-2 and common cold coronavirus spike.

Measured with immunoSEQ multiplex PCR; TCRdb has only the in-frame clones, and not every one. This repertoire shows 15,000 to 20,000 clones, about 86% found once; its top ten account for around a tenth. This CDR3 region has 13 residues. Germline V gene data show CDR1 as SEHNR and CDR2 as FQNEAQ (reference sequence). Trimming cost V 4 bases and J 9 bases, with 13 bases left between them. Before the COVID-19 pandemic, during about 2010-2018, CD4+ T cells were taken from unexposed donors. Isolation of CD4+ T cells took place after around eleven days in culture. Testing used SARS-CoV-2 S/N and four cold-coronavirus spikes on unexposed-donor CD4+ T cells, cells permitting. Comment on this clone: Antigen unknown.

This sequence originates from a human donor in good health. The specimen was CD4+ T cells from PBMCs, cultured in vitro. The chain is built from TRBV7-9 and TRBJ2-1; D gene uncertain. The CDR3 DNA reads TGTGCCAGCAGCTCCATTTACTCCGCTGAGCAGTTCTTC. Its translation is CASSSIYSAEQFF.